This T cell receptor (beta chain) was recorded in a study of monozygotic twins with inflammatory bowel disease. TCRdb reprocessed the 5' RACE reads and stores each CDR3 protein as one record, lacking DNA. Listed are roughly 160,000 distinct CDR3 sequences; 2% to 3% falls within the top ten. The CDR3 runs 17 residues. Material: blood. The TCR was taken from a human donor with ulcerative colitis or Crohn's disease, or a healthy co-twin of an affected twin (not recorded which). J is TRBJ1-2 and V is TRBV12-3 or TRBV12-4; lacking DNA, the TRBD1 call made by TCRdb goes unchecked. The CDR3 sequence: CASTPETGAKSYYGYTF.